The sample holds a few counts of the clone carrying this TCR beta chain. Methods used by the authors: It was from reference gene primer amplification that nucleated cell counts were estimated. Some clones are missing from TCRdb's copy, which holds only in-frame ones; the method was immunoSEQ multiplex PCR. The V and J calls and the clone size are those of that table, but D and trimming were determined from the DNA. The table shows just under 350,000 clones, with roughly 86% occurring only once. The CDR3 covers 12 residues. The germline V and J ends were trimmed by 1 base and 7 bases, with 8 bases remaining between them. Germline CDR1 reads SGHDT; CDR2 reads YYEEEE. This sample was included in a study of blood T cell repertoires in COVID-19. Across the whole study: Italy, Spain and the United States were the sources of the convalescent and acute COVID-19 samples. From T cells, B-cell-depleted T cells, or PBMCs came the material, which was cDNA or gDNA.

The Seattle patients, enrolled during active infection, were followed longitudinally. The TCR comes from a woman in her sixties or seventies with COVID-19, enrolled during active disease. Material: peripheral blood. The chain combines TRBV5-6 with TRBJ1-1; D gene unclear. For the CDR3, the DNA is TGTGCCAGCAGCTTGACCGCCTATGAAGCTTTCTTT. Its protein product is CASSLTAYEAFF.